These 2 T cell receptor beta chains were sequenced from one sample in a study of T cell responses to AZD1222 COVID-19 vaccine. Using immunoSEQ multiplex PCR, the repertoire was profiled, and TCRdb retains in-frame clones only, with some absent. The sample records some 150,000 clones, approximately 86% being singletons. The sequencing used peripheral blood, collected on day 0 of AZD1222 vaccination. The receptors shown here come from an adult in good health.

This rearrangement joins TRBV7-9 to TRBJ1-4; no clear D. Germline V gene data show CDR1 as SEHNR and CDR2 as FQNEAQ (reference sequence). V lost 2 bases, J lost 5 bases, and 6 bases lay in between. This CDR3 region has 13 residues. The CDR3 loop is CASSLLGNEKLFF. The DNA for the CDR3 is TGTGCCAGCAGCTTATTGGGGAATGAAAAACTGTTTTTT.

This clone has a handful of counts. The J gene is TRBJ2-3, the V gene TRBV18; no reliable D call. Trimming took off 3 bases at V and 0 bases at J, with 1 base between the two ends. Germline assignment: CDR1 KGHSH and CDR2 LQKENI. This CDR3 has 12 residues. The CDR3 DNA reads TGTGCCAGCTCACCTAGCACAGATACGCAGTATTTT. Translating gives CASSPSTDTQYF.